Listed here are 22 T cell receptor beta chains from one sample, sequenced in a study of blood T cell repertoires in COVID-19. Profiling relied on immunoSEQ multiplex PCR, and the TCRdb table lists in-frame clones only, not all of them. The repertoire holds about 180,000 clones, with roughly 78% as singletons. Sequenced: peripheral blood. The receptors were gathered from a man between 70 and 80 years old with active or convalescent COVID-19.

The J gene is TRBJ1-2, the V gene TRBV9; D ambiguous. Germline assignment: CDR1 SGDLS and CDR2 YYNGEE. The CDR3 length is 15 residues. V gave up 0 bases and J gave up 3 bases, with 12 bases separating them. CDR3 bases: TGTGCCAGCAGCGTAGGGGATGGCGGGGACTATGGCTACACCTTC. This gives the protein CASSVGDGGDYGYTF.

This clone is a singleton in its sample. The chain uses TRBV5-1 and TRBJ1-2; 10 bases line up with TRBD1. Per germline, CDR1 SGHRS and CDR2 YFSETQ. V lost 4 bases to trimming and J lost 4 bases; unmatched junction nucleotides: 4. The CDR3 has 14 residues. CDR3 region: CASSPGDRGYGYTF. The CDR3 DNA follows: TGCGCCAGCAGCCCCGGGGACAGGGGCTATGGCTACACCTTC.

In the case of this clone: Other DNA sequences in this specimen translate into the identical CDR3. The chain links TRBV19 to TRBJ2-3; the D is unclear. Germline lookup yields CDR1 LNHDA and CDR2 SQIVND (reference sequence). Trimming took off 6 bases at V and 3 bases at J, with 4 bases between the two ends. This CDR3 has 11 amino acids. CDR3 DNA sequence: TGTGCCAGTAGCATTACAGATACGCAGTATTTT. This gives the protein CASSITDTQYF.

The rearrangement uses TRBV9 and TRBJ2-1; D ambiguous. This CDR3 region has 18 residues. The germline V gene has CDR1 SGDLS and CDR2 YYNGEE. Trimming shortened V by 1 base and J by 0 bases, and 17 bases separated the two germline ends. This CDR3 is CASSVNQKRSSSYNEQFF. CDR3 sequence (DNA): TGTGCCAGCAGCGTAAATCAGAAGCGATCGAGCTCCTACAATGAGCAGTTCTTC.

This clone was picked up a small number of times. The chain recombines TRBV6-5 with TRBJ1-2; 7 positions match TRBD1. Germline V gives CDR1 MNHEY, CDR2 SVGAGI. V gave up 6 bases and J gave up 4 bases; unmatched junction bases: 8. CDR3 size: 14 residues. The CDR3 nucleotides are TGTGCCAGCAGGAGGACAGGCCTTGGCTATGGCTACACCTTC. It is translated as CASRRTGLGYGYTF.

This clone is a singleton in its sample. The chain is built from TRBV7-2 and TRBJ2-3, with D possibly matching TRBD1 (6 bases). The CDR3 sequence is 14 residues long. The germline CDR1 and CDR2 sequences are SGHTA and FQGNSA. With 8 bases removed from V and 0 bases from J, the gap between germline ends came to 12 bases. The DNA of the CDR3 is TGTGCCAGCCTACAGGGTTTAAGCACAGATACGCAGTATTTT. Its protein is CASLQGLSTDTQYF.

The rearrangement joins TRBV30 to TRBJ2-3, with D perhaps TRBD1 (5 bases). V was shortened by 0 bases and J by 2 bases, with 9 bases between the two germline ends. The CDR3 is 14 amino acids. The V gene's germline CDR1 is GTSNPN and CDR2 SVGIG (reference sequence). This CDR3 is CAWSVNGHTDTQYF. Here the CDR3 DNA reads TGTGCCTGGAGTGTGAACGGACACACAGATACGCAGTATTTT.

V gene TRBV9 combines with J gene TRBJ1-3; no clear D gene. The CDR3 runs 14 residues. Germline V gene lookup returns CDR1 SGDLS and CDR2 YYNGEE. Trimming stripped 3 bases from V and 2 bases from J, with 9 bases between. CDR3 sequence: CASSEEVAGNTIYF. The CDR3 DNA reads as TGTGCCAGCAGCGAAGAGGTGGCTGGAAACACCATATATTTT.

V gene TRBV5-1 combines with J gene TRBJ2-3; 11 bases map to TRBD2. The CDR3 covers 16 residues. The germline V gene has CDR1 SGHRS and CDR2 YFSETQ. Losses at the gene ends were 5 bases for V and 4 bases for J; bases not matched to a gene: 9. The CDR3 DNA is TGCGCCAGCAGGATCGCGGGACTAGCGGTGTCAGATACGCAGTATTTT. It translates to CASRIAGLAVSDTQYF.

J is TRBJ2-1 and V is TRBV15; TRBD2 agrees at 9 bases. CDR1 and CDR2 (germline): LNHNV, YYDKDF (reference sequence). The V and J ends lost 8 bases and 3 bases, in that order; junction bases with no gene match: 11. This CDR3 is 16 amino acids long. CDR3: CATGKSGRPGYNEQFF. The CDR3 coding sequence is TGTGCCACCGGGAAAAGCGGGAGGCCAGGCTACAATGAGCAGTTCTTC.

The chain recombines TRBV27 with TRBJ1-1; 8 bases align to TRBD1. V lost 6 bases to trimming and J lost 2 bases; unmatched junction nucleotides: 5. There are 14 residues in the CDR3. In germline, CDR1 is MNHEY, CDR2 SMNVEV (reference sequence). The CDR3 region has the DNA TGTGCCAGCAGCTGGACAGGGTTCAACACTGAAGCTTTCTTT. Protein product: CASSWTGFNTEAFF.

The chain carries TRBV19 and TRBJ1-5; 9 nucleotides line up with TRBD1. V was pared by 5 bases and J by 2 bases, with 10 bases of the junction left unmatched. The CDR3 has 17 residues. Germline V gene lookup returns CDR1 LNHDA and CDR2 SQIVND (reference sequence). The CDR3 DNA follows: TGTGCCAGTAGTTCCCGACAGGGGGGTATGGGCAATCAGCCCCAGCATTTT. It encodes CASSSRQGGMGNQPQHF. Combining the CDR3 with reference TRBV19 and TRBJ1-5 gives the whole variable domain DGGITQSPKYLFRKEGQNVTLSCEQNLNHDAMYWYRQDPGQGLRLIYYSQIVNDFQKGDIAEGYSVSREKKESFPLTVTSAQKNPTAFYLCASSSRQGGMGNQPQHFGDGTRLSIL.

The V and J genes are TRBV7-6 and TRBJ2-1, with D possibly being TRBD2 (6 bases). There are 16 residues in the CDR3. The V gene's germline CDR1 is SGHVS and CDR2 FNYEAQ. Trimming removed 1 base at V and 2 bases at J, with 12 bases between. This CDR3 is CASSLGPGDPYNEQFF. The DNA for the CDR3 is TGTGCCAGCAGCTTAGGGCCGGGGGACCCCTACAATGAGCAGTTCTTC.

The chain recombines TRBV6-5 with TRBJ1-1; D possibly corresponds to TRBD1 (6 bases). The CDR3 totals 13 residues. Germline lookup yields CDR1 MNHEY and CDR2 SVGAGI. The V end lost 10 bases, the J end lost 1 base, and 13 bases lay between the germline ends. The CDR3 nucleotides are TGTGCCACCGGGAACAGGGAGAACACTGAAGCTTTCTTT. Translating gives CATGNRENTEAFF.

This sequence joins TRBV11-2 and TRBJ2-1, with D possibly TRBD2 on 6 matching bases. Germline V gene data show CDR1 as SGHAT and CDR2 as FQNNGV. The V end was cut by 5 bases, the J end by 4 bases, with 12 bases between. There are 14 residues in the CDR3. The CDR3 DNA is TGTGCCAGCAGCCCAATCGGGGGATACAATGAGCAGTTCTTC. Translating it yields CASSPIGGYNEQFF.

The table lists this clone with a few counts. The chain links TRBV6-5 to TRBJ2-2, with D uncertain. Germline V CDR1 and CDR2: MNHEY, SVGAGI. This CDR3 is built from 15 residues. V dropped 6 bases and J dropped 0 bases, with 11 bases sitting between them. This CDR3 is CASRQNKANTGELFF. In DNA, the CDR3 is TGTGCCAGCAGGCAGAATAAAGCGAACACCGGGGAGCTGTTTTTT.

The chain has TRBV4-1 and TRBJ2-7; 8 nucleotides line up with TRBD1. Germline assignment: CDR1 MGHRA and CDR2 YSYEKL. Losses at the gene ends were 0 bases for V and 3 bases for J; bases not matched to a gene: 7. The CDR3 extends over 16 amino acids. CDR3 DNA: TGCGCCAGCAGCCAAGAATATGCAGGGGGCAACTACGAGCAGTACTTC. Translation gives CASSQEYAGGNYEQYF.

The V gene is TRBV24-1, the J gene TRBJ2-7, with unresolved D. V lost 9 bases and J 4 bases, leaving 18 bases between the germline ends. Germline loops: CDR1 KGHDR, CDR2 SFDVKD. The CDR3 covers 14 residues. CDR3 sequence: CATHSPYRAYEQYF. CDR3 DNA: TGTGCCACCCACTCCCCGTACAGAGCTTACGAGCAGTACTTC.

This clone was seen more than once but under ten times. This chain uses TRBV30 with TRBJ1-1; D uncertain. The ends were cut back, 2 bases at V and 12 bases at J, with 22 bases in the middle. This CDR3 has 14 amino acids. From germline, CDR1 is GTSNPN and CDR2 SVGIG (reference sequence). CDR3: CAWSPKPGVSISFF. The CDR3 DNA is TGTGCCTGGAGTCCGAAGCCGGGAGTAAGTATCTCTTTCTTT.

This clone was recorded once. The gene calls are TRBV30 and TRBJ1-1; tentatively, D is TRBD1 (6 bases). Germline-derived CDR1 and CDR2 are GTSNPN and SVGIG (reference sequence). Trimming pared 8 bases from V and 5 bases from J, leaving 12 bases between. The CDR3 covers 11 residues. CDR3 protein: CAGKDRTEAFF. As DNA, the CDR3 is TGTGCCGGGAAGGACAGAACTGAAGCTTTCTTT.

This chain joins TRBV2 and TRBJ2-5; 7 bases fit TRBD1. The germline CDR1 and CDR2 sequences are SNHLY and FYNNEI. Trimming removed 6 bases from V and 9 bases from J; junction bases left unmatched: 4. The CDR3 is made up of 11 amino acids. Here the CDR3 reads CASSSGQSQYF. CDR3 DNA sequence: TGTGCCAGCAGCTCGGGACAGTCCCAGTACTTC. Full variable domain (outside the CDR3, taken from reference TRBV2 and TRBJ2-5): EPEVTQTPSHQVTQMGQEVILRCVPISNHLYFYWYRQILGQKVEFLVSFYNNEISEKSEIFDDQFSVERPDGSNFTLKIRSTKLEDSAMYFCASSSGQSQYFGPGTRLLVL.

This clone was observed a handful of times. This rearrangement joins TRBV30 to TRBJ1-2; 7 nucleotides match TRBD1. From germline, CDR1 is GTSNPN and CDR2 SVGIG (reference sequence). The CDR3 contains 13 residues. Trimming removed 1 base from V and 8 bases from J; junction bases left unmatched: 7. The CDR3: CAWSAQGFGGYTF. As DNA, the CDR3 is TGTGCCTGGAGTGCACAGGGGTTCGGAGGCTACACCTTC.